This TCR beta chain was captured by sequencing in a study of OX40 agonist ivuxolimab in advanced cancers. Individuals having autoimmune disease history or systemic immunosuppression were not enrolled. Trimming cost V 4 bases and J 6 bases; bases outside gene matches: 3. This CDR3 has 13 amino acids. Per germline, CDR1 LNHDA and CDR2 SQIVND (reference sequence). With regard to this clone: Its target is not known.

Repertoires were generated with immunoSEQ multiplex PCR, while TCRdb's copy carries only in-frame clones and drops some. The table includes around 64,000 clones, 87% detected once. Points from the study as a whole: The specificity for antigen of the expanded peripheral T cells was not determined. Dose levels from 0.1 to 3.0 mg/kg saw CD4+ and CD8+ blood T cells expand clonally by week 6.

The chain uses TRBV19 and TRBJ2-1, with 7 bases aligning to TRBD2. This sample comprised CD4+ or CD8+ T cells sorted from blood, obtained in a trial of the OX40 agonist ivuxolimab. This TCR was recovered from an adult with an advanced solid tumor such as melanoma, head and neck, liver or kidney cancer. DNA of the CDR3: TGTGCCAGTAGTAGGGCTAGCGGCAATGAGCAGTTCTTC. It encodes CASSRASGNEQFF.